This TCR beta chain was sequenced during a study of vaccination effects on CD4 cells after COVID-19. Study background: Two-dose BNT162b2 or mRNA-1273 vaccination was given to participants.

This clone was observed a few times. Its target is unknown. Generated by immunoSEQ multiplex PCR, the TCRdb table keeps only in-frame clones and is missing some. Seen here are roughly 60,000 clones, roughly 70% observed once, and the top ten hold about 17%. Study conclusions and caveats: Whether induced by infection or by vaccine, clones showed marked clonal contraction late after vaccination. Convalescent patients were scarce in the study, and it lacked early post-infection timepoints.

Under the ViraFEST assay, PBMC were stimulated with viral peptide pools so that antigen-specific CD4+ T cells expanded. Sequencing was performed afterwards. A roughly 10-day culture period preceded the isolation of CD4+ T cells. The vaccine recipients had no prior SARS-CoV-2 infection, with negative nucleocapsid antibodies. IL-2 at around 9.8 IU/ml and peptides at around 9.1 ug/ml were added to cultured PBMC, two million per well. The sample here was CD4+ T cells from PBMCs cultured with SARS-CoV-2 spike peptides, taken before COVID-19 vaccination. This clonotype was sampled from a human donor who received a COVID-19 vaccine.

CDR3 bases: TGTGCCAGCAGTGTAAGGGGGAGCTCCTACAATGAGCAGTTCTTC. Encoded protein: CASSVRGSSYNEQFF. This chain connects TRBV2 to TRBJ2-1; a weak D match, TRBD1 (6 bases). The CDR3 runs to 15 residues. The germline V gene encodes CDR1 SNHLY and CDR2 FYNNEI. The V gene lost 4 bases and the J gene lost 0 bases, with 10 bases spanning the gap.